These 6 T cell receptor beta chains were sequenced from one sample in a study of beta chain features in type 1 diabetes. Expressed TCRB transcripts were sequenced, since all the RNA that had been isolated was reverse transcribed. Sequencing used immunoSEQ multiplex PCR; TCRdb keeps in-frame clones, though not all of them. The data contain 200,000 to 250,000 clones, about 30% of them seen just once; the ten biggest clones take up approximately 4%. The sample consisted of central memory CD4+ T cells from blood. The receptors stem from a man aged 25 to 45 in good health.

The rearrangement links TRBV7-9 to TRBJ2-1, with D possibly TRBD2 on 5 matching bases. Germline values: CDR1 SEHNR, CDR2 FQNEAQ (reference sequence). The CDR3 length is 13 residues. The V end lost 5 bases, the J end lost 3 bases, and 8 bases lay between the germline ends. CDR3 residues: CASSQSGYNEQFF. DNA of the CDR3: TGTGCCAGCAGCCAAAGCGGCTACAATGAGCAGTTCTTC.

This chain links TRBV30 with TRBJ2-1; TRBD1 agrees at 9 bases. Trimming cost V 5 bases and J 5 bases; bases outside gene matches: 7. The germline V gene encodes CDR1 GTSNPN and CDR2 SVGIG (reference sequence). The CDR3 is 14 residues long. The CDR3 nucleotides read TGTGCCTGGCGGGGGACAGGGAATCACAATGAGCAGTTCTTC. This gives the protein CAWRGTGNHNEQFF.

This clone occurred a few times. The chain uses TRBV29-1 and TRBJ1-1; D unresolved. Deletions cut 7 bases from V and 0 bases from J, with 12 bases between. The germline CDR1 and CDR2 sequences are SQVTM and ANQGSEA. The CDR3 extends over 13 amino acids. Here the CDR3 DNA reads TGCAGCGCCAGATCAACCCTGAACACTGAAGCTTTCTTT. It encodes CSARSTLNTEAFF.

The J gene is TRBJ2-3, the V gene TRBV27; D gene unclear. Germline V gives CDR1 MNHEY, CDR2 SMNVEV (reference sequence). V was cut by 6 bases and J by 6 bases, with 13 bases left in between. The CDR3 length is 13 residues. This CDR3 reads CASRLTLSDTQYF. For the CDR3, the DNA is TGTGCCAGCAGATTGACACTTTCGGATACGCAGTATTTT.

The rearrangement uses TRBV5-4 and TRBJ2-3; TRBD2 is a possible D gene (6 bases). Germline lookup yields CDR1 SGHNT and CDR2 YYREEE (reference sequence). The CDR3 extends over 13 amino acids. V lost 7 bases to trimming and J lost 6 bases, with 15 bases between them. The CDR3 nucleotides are TGTGCCAGCCGGATAGGCGGGGCCGATACGCAGTATTTT. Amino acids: CASRIGGADTQYF.

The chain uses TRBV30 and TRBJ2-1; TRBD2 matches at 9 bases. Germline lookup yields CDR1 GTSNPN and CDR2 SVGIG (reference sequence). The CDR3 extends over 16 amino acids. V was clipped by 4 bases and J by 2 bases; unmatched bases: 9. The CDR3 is CAWNSAAGGPYNEQFF. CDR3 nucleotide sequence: TGTGCCTGGAATTCGGCGGCGGGAGGGCCCTACAATGAGCAGTTCTTC. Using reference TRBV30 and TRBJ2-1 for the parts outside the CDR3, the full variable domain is SQTIHQWPATLVQPVGSPLSLECTVEGTSNPNLYWYRQAAGRGLQLLFYSVGIGQISSEVPQNLSASRPQDRQFILSSKKLLLSDSGFYLCAWNSAAGGPYNEQFFGPGTRLTVL.